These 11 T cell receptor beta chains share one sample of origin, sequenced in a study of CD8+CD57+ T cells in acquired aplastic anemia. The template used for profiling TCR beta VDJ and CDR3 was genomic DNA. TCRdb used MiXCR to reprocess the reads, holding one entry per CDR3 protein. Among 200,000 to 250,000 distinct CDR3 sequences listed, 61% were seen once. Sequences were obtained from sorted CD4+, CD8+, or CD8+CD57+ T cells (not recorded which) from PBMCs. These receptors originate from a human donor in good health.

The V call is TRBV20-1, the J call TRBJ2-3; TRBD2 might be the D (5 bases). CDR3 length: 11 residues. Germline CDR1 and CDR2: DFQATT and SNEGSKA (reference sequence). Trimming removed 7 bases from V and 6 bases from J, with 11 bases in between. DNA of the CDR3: TGCAGTGTCGAGGGAGAGGATACGCAGTATTTT. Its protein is CSVEGEDTQYF.

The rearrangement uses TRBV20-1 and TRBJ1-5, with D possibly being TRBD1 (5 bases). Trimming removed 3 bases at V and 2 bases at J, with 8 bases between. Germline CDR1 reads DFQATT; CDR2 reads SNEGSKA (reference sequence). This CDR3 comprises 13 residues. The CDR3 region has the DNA TGCAGTGCTAGTCAGGGCGGCAATCAGCCCCAGCATTTT. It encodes CSASQGGNQPQHF.

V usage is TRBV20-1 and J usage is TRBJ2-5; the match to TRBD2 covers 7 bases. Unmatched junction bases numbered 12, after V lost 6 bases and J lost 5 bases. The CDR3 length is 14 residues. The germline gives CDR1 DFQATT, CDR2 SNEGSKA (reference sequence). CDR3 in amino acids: CSARLTSSVETQYF. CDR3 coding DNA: TGCAGTGCAAGGTTGACTAGCAGTGTCGAGACCCAGTACTTC.

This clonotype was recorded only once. Here the CDR3 reads CSTRQGANTEAFF. The CDR3 DNA reads as TGCAGCACTCGACAGGGGGCAAACACTGAAGCTTTCTTT. V is TRBV29-1 and J is TRBJ1-1, with TRBD1 matching 10 bases. The CDR3 has 13 residues. Trimming took 8 bases from V and 2 from J; bases not matched to a gene: 5. The germline V gene encodes CDR1 SQVTM and CDR2 ANQGSEA. The full variable domain, completed using reference TRBV29-1 and TRBJ1-1, is SAVISQKPSRDICQRGTSLTIQCQVDSQVTMMFWYRQQPGQSLTLIATANQGSEATYESGFVIDKFPISRPNLTFSTLTVSNMSPEDSSIYLCSTRQGANTEAFFGQGTRLTVV.

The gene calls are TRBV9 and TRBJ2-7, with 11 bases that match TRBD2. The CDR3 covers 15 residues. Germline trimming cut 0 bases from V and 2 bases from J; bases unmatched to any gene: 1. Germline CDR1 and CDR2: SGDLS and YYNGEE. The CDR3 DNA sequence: TGTGCCAGCAGCGTAGATAGCGGGGGGGCCTACGAGCAGTACTTC. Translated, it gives CASSVDSGGAYEQYF.

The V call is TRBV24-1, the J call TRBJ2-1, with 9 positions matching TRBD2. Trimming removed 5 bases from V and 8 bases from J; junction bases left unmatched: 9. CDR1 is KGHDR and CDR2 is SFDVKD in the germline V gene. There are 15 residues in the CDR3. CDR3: CATSASRGGWDEQFF. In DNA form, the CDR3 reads TGTGCCACCAGTGCGTCGCGGGGGGGCTGGGATGAGCAGTTCTTC.

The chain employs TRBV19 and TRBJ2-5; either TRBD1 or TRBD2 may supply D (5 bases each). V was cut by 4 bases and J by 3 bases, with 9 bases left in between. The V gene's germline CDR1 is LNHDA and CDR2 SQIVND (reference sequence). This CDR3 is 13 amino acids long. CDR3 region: CASSKGREETQYF. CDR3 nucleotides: TGTGCCAGTAGTAAGGGACGGGAAGAGACCCAGTACTTC.

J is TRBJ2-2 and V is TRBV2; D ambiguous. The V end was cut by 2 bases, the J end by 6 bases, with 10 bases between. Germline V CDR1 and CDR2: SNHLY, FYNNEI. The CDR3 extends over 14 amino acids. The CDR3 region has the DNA TGTGCCAGCAGTGAACGGCACAGCTCCGGGGAGCTGTTTTTT. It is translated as CASSERHSSGELFF.

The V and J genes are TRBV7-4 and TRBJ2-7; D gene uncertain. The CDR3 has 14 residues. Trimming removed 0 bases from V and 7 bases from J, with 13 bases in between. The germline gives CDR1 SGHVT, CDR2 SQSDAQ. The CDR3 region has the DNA TGTGCCAGCAGCTTAGCGGGCAGCCCCTCGGAGCAGTACTTC. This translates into CASSLAGSPSEQYF.

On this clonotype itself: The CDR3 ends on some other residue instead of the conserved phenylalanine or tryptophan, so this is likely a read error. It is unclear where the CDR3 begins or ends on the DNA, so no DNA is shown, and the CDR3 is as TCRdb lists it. This chain's CDR3 is CASSSMIPYEQYFGP. The chain employs TRBV7-9 and TRBJ1-4; the tabulated D call, TRBD1, remains unverified against the DNA. The CDR3 has 15 residues if both end residues are counted. The V gene's germline CDR1 is SEHNR and CDR2 FQNEAQ (reference sequence).

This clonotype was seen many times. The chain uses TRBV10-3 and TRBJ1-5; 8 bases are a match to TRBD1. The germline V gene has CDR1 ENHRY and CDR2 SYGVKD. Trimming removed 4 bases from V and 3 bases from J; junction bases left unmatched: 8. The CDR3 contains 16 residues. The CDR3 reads CAISGSGQGLNQPQHF. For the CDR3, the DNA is TGTGCCATCAGTGGGTCCGGACAGGGCCTCAATCAGCCCCAGCATTTT.